These 10 T cell receptor beta chains came from one sample sequenced in a study of shared clonotypes between healthy human individuals. Naive CD8 populations comprised CD45RO-negative cells positively selected for CCR7, excluding terminally differentiated effector memory CD45RA+ cells. The protocol was immunoSEQ multiplex PCR, while the TCRdb copy is restricted to in-frame clones and leaves out a portion. The table has millions of clones, around 96% seen once. The sequenced sample consisted of naive CD8+ T cells sorted from blood. Source of these receptors: a man aged 18 to 30 in good health.

The gene calls are TRBV11-2 and TRBJ2-7; a possible D gene is TRBD2 (6 bases). V was cut by 2 bases and J by 1 base, with 18 bases left in between. The CDR3 loop spans 17 amino acids. Germline values: CDR1 SGHAT, CDR2 FQNNGV. DNA for the CDR3: TGTGCCAGCAGCTTAAGGCCCAGAAGGGACTCTTCCTACGAGCAGTACTTC. Residues: CASSLRPRRDSSYEQYF.

The chain is built from TRBV4-3 and TRBJ2-3, with D possibly being TRBD2 (6 bases). V lost 2 bases and J 3 bases, leaving 9 bases between the germline ends. Germline loops: CDR1 LGHNA, CDR2 YSLEER. The CDR3 is 14 residues long. This chain's CDR3 is CASSQSTRTDTQYF. The CDR3 coding sequence is TGCGCCAGCAGCCAATCGACTAGGACAGATACGCAGTATTTT.

This rearrangement joins TRBV19 to TRBJ1-4, with 7 bases identical to TRBD1. Germline V gene lookup returns CDR1 LNHDA and CDR2 SQIVND (reference sequence). The CDR3 loop spans 16 amino acids. V shed 0 bases, J shed 5 bases, and the junction held 6 bases outside the gene matches. Written as DNA, the CDR3 is TGTGCCAGTAGTATAGATCTTGAGACAGGGAATGAAAAACTGTTTTTT. Translating it yields CASSIDLETGNEKLFF.

The chain is built from TRBV27 and TRBJ2-5, with TRBD1 matching over 8 bases. This CDR3 is built from 15 residues. Trimming at V came to 5 bases and at J to 1 base, leaving 6 bases not matched to a gene. CDR1 is MNHEY and CDR2 is SMNVEV in the germline V gene (reference sequence). The CDR3 bases are TGTGCCAGCAGTGGACAGACAGGGGTCCAAGAGACCCAGTACTTC. The encoded protein is CASSGQTGVQETQYF.

V gene TRBV5-6 combines with J gene TRBJ2-1; 7 nucleotides match TRBD1. Losses at the gene ends were 1 base for V and 6 bases for J; bases not matched to a gene: 7. CDR1 is SGHDT and CDR2 is YYEEEE in the germline V gene. The CDR3 loop spans 15 amino acids. As DNA, the CDR3 is TGTGCCAGCAGCTTGAGGGACAGATGGGGCAATGAGCAGTTCTTC. Translated, it gives CASSLRDRWGNEQFF. Supplemented by reference TRBV5-6 and TRBJ2-1, the full variable domain reads DAGVTQSPTHLIKTRGQQVTLRCSPKSGHDTVSWYQQALGQGPQFIFQYYEEEERQRGNFPDRFSGHQFPNYSSELNVNALLLGDSALYLCASSLRDRWGNEQFFGPGTRLTVL.

This chain links TRBV27 with TRBJ2-1, with TRBD2 matching 9 bases. Per the germline V gene, CDR1 is MNHEY and CDR2 is SMNVEV (reference sequence). The V segment lost 7 bases and the J segment 7 bases; nucleotides outside the gene matches: 11. The CDR3 loop spans 15 amino acids. The CDR3 region is CASTAGTSSSNEQFF. The CDR3 coding sequence is TGTGCCAGCACCGCCGGGACTAGCTCGTCAAATGAGCAGTTCTTC.

V and J are TRBV27 and TRBJ2-7; D gene unclear. CDR1 MNHEY and CDR2 SMNVEV come from the germline V gene (reference sequence). Trimming left V 0 bases short and J 7 bases short, with 19 bases between. The CDR3 sequence is 16 residues long. This chain's CDR3 is CASSLSMVSKWGEQYF. Written as DNA, the CDR3 is TGTGCCAGCAGTTTATCGATGGTATCCAAATGGGGAGAGCAGTACTTC.

The chain is built from TRBV6-1 and TRBJ1-5, with 8 bases lining up with TRBD1. J gave up 7 bases and V 7 bases, and 9 bases lay outside the gene matches. This CDR3 has 14 residues. Germline-derived CDR1 and CDR2 are MNHNS and SASEGT. CDR3 protein: CASKPGQGGQPQHF. DNA for the CDR3: TGTGCCAGCAAACCTGGACAGGGTGGGCAGCCCCAGCATTTT.

V and J are TRBV5-4 and TRBJ2-5, with D perhaps matching TRBD2 (5 bases). This CDR3 is 13 amino acids long. Germline V gene sequence: CDR1 SGHNT, CDR2 YYREEE (reference sequence). The V gene lost 4 bases and the J gene lost 2 bases, with 9 bases spanning the gap. CDR3 DNA sequence: TGTGCCAGCAGCCCCGGGGTACAAGAGACCCAGTACTTC. Amino acids: CASSPGVQETQYF.

The rearrangement joins TRBV19 to TRBJ2-7; D remains unclear. Trimming took off 3 bases at V and 2 bases at J, with 14 bases between the two ends. This CDR3 comprises 15 residues. Germline V gives CDR1 LNHDA, CDR2 SQIVND (reference sequence). Written as DNA, the CDR3 is TGTGCCAGTAGTATCGGGTCTTCTCACCCCTACGAGCAGTACTTC. It encodes CASSIGSSHPYEQYF.